The 20 T cell receptor beta chains below come from one sample, sequenced in a study of T-cell reconstitution after alpha-beta-depleted transplantation in children. TCRbeta library construction was performed incorporating unique molecular identifiers. Via MiXCR, TCRdb re-called the PCR reads, giving one row per CDR3 protein. The top ten clones hold about 41% of a sample with roughly 350,000 distinct CDR3 sequences, about a sixth of them seen once. This specimen consisted of PBMCs, mostly from graft donor cells, obtained 360 days after TCRalphabeta/CD19-depleted stem cell transplant. These receptors all stem from a male patient between 2 and 15 years old who had a stem cell transplant for acute lymphoblastic leukemia, so the T cells may come from the graft donor.

The chain links TRBV6-5 to TRBJ2-7, with D possibly matching TRBD2 (5 bases). The CDR3 is 16 residues long. The germline V gene has CDR1 MNHEY and CDR2 SVGAGI. V lost 0 bases to trimming and J lost 0 bases, with 12 bases between them. The CDR3 DNA reads as TGTGCCAGCAGTTACTCCCGGACTTCTAGCTCCTACGAGCAGTACTTC. This codes for CASSYSRTSSSYEQYF.

This clonotype was observed a handful of times. CDR3 in amino acids: CASSSVGLATRYEQYF. In DNA, the CDR3 is TGTGCCAGCAGCTCCGTCGGACTAGCGACCCGCTACGAGCAGTACTTC. The rearrangement links TRBV7-9 to TRBJ2-7; 9 nucleotides line up with TRBD2. The V segment lost 4 bases and the J segment 3 bases; nucleotides outside the gene matches: 10. Germline CDR1 is SEHNR and CDR2 is FQNEAQ (reference sequence). The CDR3 spans 16 residues.

This clonotype was found a few times. The chain uses TRBV5-1 and TRBJ2-3; possibly TRBD2 for D (7 bases). Germline V lookup: CDR1 SGHRS, CDR2 YFSETQ. V lost 0 bases, J lost 4 bases, and 18 bases lay in between. The CDR3 loop spans 17 amino acids. CDR3 protein: CASSLARGGGLSDTQYF. For the CDR3, the DNA is TGCGCCAGCAGCTTGGCCAGGGGAGGGGGATTATCAGATACGCAGTATTTT.

In this sample, this clonotype turned up a few times. V usage is TRBV27 and J usage is TRBJ2-5; D may be TRBD1 (6 bases). Per germline, CDR1 MNHEY and CDR2 SMNVEV (reference sequence). V lost 0 bases, J lost 1 base, and 12 bases lay in between. The length of the CDR3 is 16 residues. CDR3 amino acids: CASSLSPTGPQETQYF. The CDR3 coding sequence is TGTGCCAGCAGTTTATCCCCGACAGGTCCCCAAGAGACCCAGTACTTC.

This clonotype was seen a few times. The chain recombines TRBV12-3 or TRBV12-4 with TRBJ1-6; maybe TRBD1 (5 bases). The CDR3 has 15 amino acids. Trimming pared 6 bases from V and 3 bases from J, leaving 12 bases between. The CDR3 DNA follows: TGTGCCAGCAGCAGACAGATAATCTATAATTCACCCCTCCACTTT. Translated, it gives CASSRQIIYNSPLHF.

This clonotype occurred a few times. CDR3 nucleotides: TGTGCCAGCAGCCAAGATAGGCAGCTCGAGCAGTACTTC. It codes for CASSQDRQLEQYF. The V and J genes are TRBV4-2 and TRBJ2-7; D remains ambiguous. Germline values: CDR1 LGHNA, CDR2 YNFKEQ. V was shortened by 0 bases and J by 6 bases, with 9 bases between the two germline ends. The CDR3 runs to 13 residues.

This clonotype has more than one count but fewer than ten. The rearrangement uses TRBV5-1 and TRBJ2-7, with TRBD1 as a possible D gene (5 bases). V dropped 0 bases and J dropped 1 base, with 17 bases sitting between them. The CDR3 contains 17 residues. CDR1 and CDR2 (germline): SGHRS, YFSETQ. Here the CDR3 DNA reads TGCGCCAGCAGCTTGGAGGGGATTAGTAGTAAATCCTACGAGCAGTACTTC. Translation gives CASSLEGISSKSYEQYF.

This clonotype has ten or more counts. The rearrangement links TRBV20-1 to TRBJ1-1, with 7 bases aligning to TRBD1. Germline assignment: CDR1 DFQATT and CDR2 SNEGSKA (reference sequence). The CDR3 contains 15 residues. Germline trimming cut 2 bases from V and 0 bases from J; bases unmatched to any gene: 6. CDR3 nucleotide sequence: TGCAGTGCTAGACCCAGGGGGGGCTTGAACACTGAAGCTTTCTTT. It codes for CSARPRGGLNTEAFF.

V usage is TRBV7-9 and J usage is TRBJ2-5; 7 positions match TRBD2. The CDR3 runs 17 residues. Germline V CDR1 and CDR2: SEHNR, FQNEAQ (reference sequence). The trim removed 1 base at V and 9 bases at J, leaving 17 bases unmatched. The CDR3 nucleotides read TGTGCCAGCAGCTTAGGCCATTTGGGAGGGGCCAGGAAGGCCCAGTACTTC. Translation: CASSLGHLGGARKAQYF.

The chain joins TRBV12-3 or TRBV12-4 to TRBJ2-3; D may correspond to TRBD1 or TRBD2 (5 bases each). CDR3 length: 11 amino acids. V was trimmed by 8 bases and J by 11 bases, leaving 14 bases between them. The CDR3 DNA reads as TGTGCCAGCGGCCCAGGGACCAAGCAGTATTTT. Protein sequence: CASGPGTKQYF.

This clonotype was observed a handful of times. This chain links TRBV28 with TRBJ1-3; D is possibly TRBD1 (6 bases). Trimming cost V 4 bases and J 5 bases, with 9 bases left between them. Germline V lookup: CDR1 MDHEN, CDR2 SYDVKM. The CDR3 extends over 13 amino acids. Here the CDR3 reads CASSSGHRNTIYF. DNA of the CDR3: TGTGCCAGCAGTTCGGGACACCGAAACACCATATATTTT.

J is TRBJ1-2 and V is TRBV7-2; tentatively, D is TRBD1 (6 bases). The germline V and J ends were trimmed by 11 bases and 4 bases, with 11 bases remaining between them. Germline CDR1 is SGHTA and CDR2 is FQGNSA. There are 11 residues in the CDR3. CDR3 sequence: CALDSLYGYTF. CDR3 coding DNA: TGTGCCCTGGACAGCCTCTATGGCTACACCTTC.

The chain uses TRBV12-3 or TRBV12-4 and TRBJ2-5; D may be TRBD2 (5 bases). Trimming pared 4 bases from V and 5 bases from J, leaving 14 bases between. The CDR3 has 14 amino acids. The CDR3 sequence is CASSSLVRRETQYF. The CDR3 DNA reads as TGTGCCAGCAGTTCCCTCGTGAGGAGGGAGACCCAGTACTTC.

This clonotype was recorded a few times. V is TRBV29-1 and J is TRBJ2-3; D not resolved. The CDR3 is 14 amino acids. Trimming took 7 bases from V and 1 from J, leaving 15 bases between them. Germline lookup yields CDR1 SQVTM and CDR2 ANQGSEA. CDR3 sequence (DNA): TGCAGCGCCCTGAAGGGCAGTGGCACAGATACGCAGTATTTT. Translating it yields CSALKGSGTDTQYF.

The chain links TRBV12-3 or TRBV12-4 to TRBJ2-7; perhaps D is TRBD1 or TRBD2 (5 bases each). The CDR3 is 14 amino acids. Between the trimmed V and J ends, which lost 6 bases and 4 bases, there was a span of 16 bases. The CDR3 spells CASRTGTGPYEQYF. The CDR3 DNA reads as TGTGCCAGCAGGACCGGGACGGGACCTTACGAGCAGTACTTC.

As for this clonotype: This may stem from a read error, because a much larger clone lies one nucleotide away. A read error is likely, as this CDR3 ends without the conserved phenylalanine or tryptophan. The chain has TRBV9 and TRBJ1-3; unclear D gene. The V gene's germline CDR1 is SGDLS and CDR2 YYNGEE. V shed 1 base and J shed 0 bases, with 8 bases lying between them. CDR3 length: 15 amino acids. This chain's CDR3 is CASSVPEGSGNTIYV. Here the CDR3 DNA reads TGTGCCAGCAGCGTACCGGAGGGCTCTGGAAACACCATATATGTT.

This clonotype has at least ten counts. CDR3 nucleotide sequence: TGTGCCAGTAGTATAGGCCTAGCGGGACCGTATTTT. It codes for CASSIGLAGPYF. This chain links TRBV19 with TRBJ2-3; TRBD2 matches 9 bases. J gave up 14 bases and V 1 base, and 4 bases lay outside the gene matches. The germline gives CDR1 LNHDA, CDR2 SQIVND (reference sequence). The CDR3 length is 12 residues. The full variable domain, rest sourced from reference TRBV19 and TRBJ2-3, is DGGITQSPKYLFRKEGQNVTLSCEQNLNHDAMYWYRQDPGQGLRLIYYSQIVNDFQKGDIAEGYSVSREKKESFPLTVTSAQKNPTAFYLCASSIGLAGPYFGPGTRLTVL.

This clonotype came up a few times. J is TRBJ2-5 and V is TRBV4-3; a weak D match, TRBD2 (5 bases). Germline values: CDR1 LGHNA, CDR2 YSLEER. The CDR3 is made up of 15 amino acids. The germline V and J ends were trimmed by 2 bases and 1 base, with 11 bases remaining between them. The CDR3 loop reads CASSQSGLRQETQYF. The CDR3 nucleotides are TGCGCCAGCAGCCAATCCGGACTCCGCCAAGAGACCCAGTACTTC.

The chain links TRBV28 to TRBJ1-4; a weak D match, TRBD1 (5 bases). V dropped 3 bases and J dropped 5 bases, with 19 bases sitting between them. CDR1 is MDHEN, CDR2 SYDVKM, per germline. The CDR3 is 17 residues long. The CDR3 reads CASSFLPGTGRNEKLFF. The CDR3 DNA reads TGTGCCAGCAGTTTTCTCCCGGGAACGGGACGGAATGAAAAACTGTTTTTT.

This clonotype appeared many times. In DNA form, the CDR3 reads TGTGCCAGCAGTTCTATAGGGTCCAAACCCCTCGAGGTATCCTACGAGCAGTACTTC. Translating gives CASSSIGSKPLEVSYEQYF. The V call is TRBV28, the J call TRBJ2-7; D is uncertain. Germline V gene data show CDR1 as MDHEN and CDR2 as SYDVKM. This CDR3 contains 19 residues. Trimming stripped 4 bases from V and 1 base from J, with 26 bases between.